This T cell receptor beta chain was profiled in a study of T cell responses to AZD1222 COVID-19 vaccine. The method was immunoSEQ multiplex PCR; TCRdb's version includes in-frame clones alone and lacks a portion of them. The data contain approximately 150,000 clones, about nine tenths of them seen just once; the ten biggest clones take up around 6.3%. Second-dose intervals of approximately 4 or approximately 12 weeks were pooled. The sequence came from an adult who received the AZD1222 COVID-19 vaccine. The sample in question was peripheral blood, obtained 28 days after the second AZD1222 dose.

In nucleotides, the CDR3 is TGTGCCAGCAGCAAAGATCCAGGACAGGCCTACATGAACACTGAAGCTTTCTTT. Translating it yields CASSKDPGQAYMNTEAFF. V usage is TRBV7-9 and J usage is TRBJ1-1; 7 nucleotides match TRBD1. The CDR3 has 18 amino acids. Germline assignment: CDR1 SEHNR and CDR2 FQNEAQ (reference sequence). V shed 5 bases and J 0 bases; nucleotides not matched to a gene: 15. Drawing the rest from reference TRBV7-9 and TRBJ1-1, the complete variable domain is DTGVSQNPRHKITKRGQNVTFRCDPISEHNRLYWYRQTLGQGPEFLTYFQNEAQLEKSRLLSDRFSAERPKGSFSTLEIQRTEQGDSAMYLCASSKDPGQAYMNTEAFFGQGTRLTVV.